Listed below are T cell receptor beta chains from one sample, sequenced in a study of PD-L1 blockade in urothelial cancer. TCRdb's table, derived via immunoSEQ multiplex PCR, lists solely in-frame clones and lacks some. The data hold 53,000 or so clones, with 75% to 90% observed a single time. This material consisted of PBMCs, taken around atezolizumab (anti-PD-L1) treatment. The receptor source for this set is a man aged 60-69 years with urothelial cancer. The CDR3 runs from the conserved cysteine through the conserved F or W. The order of the fields is clone size, D gene, V gene, J gene, CDR3 DNA, CDR3 protein. A D gene is named only where the DNA matches it firmly. A row's size may be missing; if present it is once, few, many or a size class.

abundance: -
d_gene: -
v_gene: TRBV2
j_gene: TRBJ1-2
CDR3nt: TGTGCCAGCAAGTGGGGGGGGCCTGGCTACACCTTC
CDR3aa: CASKWGGPGYTF

abundance: -
d_gene: -
v_gene: TRBV5-4
j_gene: TRBJ1-2
CDR3nt: TGTGCCAGCAGATCCGGGACACTTTATGGCTACACCTTC
CDR3aa: CASRSGTLYGYTF

abundance: few
d_gene: TRBD1
v_gene: TRBV6-5
j_gene: TRBJ1-1
CDR3nt: TGTGCCAGCAGTCCGAGACAGGGGATCACTGAAGCTTTCTTT
CDR3aa: CASSPRQGITEAFF

abundance: -
d_gene: -
v_gene: TRBV6-5
j_gene: TRBJ2-5
CDR3nt: TGTGCCAGCAGTTACAGGGGCCAAGAGACCCAGTACTTC
CDR3aa: CASSYRGQETQYF

abundance: -
d_gene: TRBD2
v_gene: TRBV27
j_gene: TRBJ2-1
CDR3nt: TGTGCCAGCAGTTATAGCGGGAGTCGGCACAATGAGCAGTTCTTC
CDR3aa: CASSYSGSRHNEQFF

abundance: -
d_gene: TRBD1
v_gene: TRBV11-3
j_gene: TRBJ2-2
CDR3nt: TGTGCCAGCAGCTTATTCGGGACAGAGAACACCGGGGAGCTGTTTTTT
CDR3aa: CASSLFGTENTGELFF

abundance: -
d_gene: TRBD1
v_gene: TRBV7-2
j_gene: TRBJ1-2
CDR3nt: TGTGCCAGCAGCTCGGGACAGGCCTATGGCTACACCTTC
CDR3aa: CASSSGQAYGYTF

abundance: -
d_gene: TRBD1
v_gene: TRBV7-3
j_gene: TRBJ1-2
CDR3nt: TGTGCCAGCAGCTTGACAGGGGGCAAAGCTAACTATGGCTACACCTTC
CDR3aa: CASSLTGGKANYGYTF

abundance: -
d_gene: -
v_gene: TRBV30
j_gene: TRBJ2-3
CDR3nt: TGTGCCTGGGAAGGGGGGGTCGGACCAGATACGCAGTATTTT
CDR3aa: CAWEGGVGPDTQYF

abundance: -
d_gene: TRBD2
v_gene: TRBV4-1
j_gene: TRBJ2-1
CDR3nt: TGCGCCAGCAGCCAAGCTAGCGGGGGGTACAATGAGCAGTTCTTC
CDR3aa: CASSQASGGYNEQFF

abundance: -
d_gene: -
v_gene: TRBV19
j_gene: TRBJ2-3
CDR3nt: TGTGCCAGTAGTCAACAGGTAATAAGCACAGATACGCAGTATTTT
CDR3aa: CASSQQVISTDTQYF

abundance: once
d_gene: TRBD1
v_gene: TRBV9
j_gene: TRBJ1-2
CDR3nt: TGTGCCAGCAGCGATACTAACAGGGGGCAGTTCGGGGGCTACACCTTC
CDR3aa: CASSDTNRGQFGGYTF

abundance: -
d_gene: -
v_gene: TRBV1
j_gene: TRBJ2-2
CDR3nt: TGCACCAGCAGCCAAGATAGCTTTCTGACTAGCGGGGGGTACGGGGAGCTGTTTTTT
CDR3aa: CTSSQDSFLTSGGYGELFF

abundance: -
d_gene: -
v_gene: TRBV20-1
j_gene: TRBJ2-7
CDR3nt: TGCAGTGTTGGTCAGTACGAGCAGTACTTC
CDR3aa: CSVGQYEQYF

abundance: -
d_gene: -
v_gene: TRBV7-3
j_gene: TRBJ1-1
CDR3nt: TGTGCCAGCGGACTTCTCGCCGGGGAGGCTTTCTTT
CDR3aa: CASGLLAGEAFF

abundance: -
d_gene: TRBD1
v_gene: TRBV27
j_gene: TRBJ2-7
CDR3nt: TGTGCCAGCAGTTTAGGAGCCGGGACAGTTATAACCTACGAGCAGTACTTC
CDR3aa: CASSLGAGTVITYEQYF

abundance: -
d_gene: TRBD2
v_gene: TRBV5-6
j_gene: TRBJ2-7
CDR3nt: TGTGCCAGCAGCCCGGGACTAGCGGACTCCTACGAGCAGTACTTC
CDR3aa: CASSPGLADSYEQYF

abundance: -
d_gene: -
v_gene: TRBV27
j_gene: TRBJ1-6
CDR3nt: TGTGCCAGCAGTCCCGTACGCTACAGCAATAATTCACCCCTCCACTTT
CDR3aa: CASSPVRYSNNSPLHF

abundance: -
d_gene: TRBD1
v_gene: TRBV6-6
j_gene: TRBJ2-1
CDR3nt: TGTGCCAGCAGCCTGGACAGGGGGCTACAGGATGAGCAGTTCTTC
CDR3aa: CASSLDRGLQDEQFF

abundance: -
d_gene: -
v_gene: TRBV6-6
j_gene: TRBJ1-1
CDR3nt: TGTGCCAGCACCTCCGACGGGAATCTAGCTTTCTTT
CDR3aa: CASTSDGNLAFF

abundance: -
d_gene: TRBD1
v_gene: TRBV18
j_gene: TRBJ1-6
CDR3nt: TGTGCCAGCTCTCTCACCTCCGGGACAGGGGGTAATTCACCCCTCCACTTT
CDR3aa: CASSLTSGTGGNSPLHF

abundance: -
d_gene: -
v_gene: TRBV28
j_gene: TRBJ2-1
CDR3nt: TGTGCCAGCATCAAGGGCGGGAAAGATGAGCAGTTCTTC
CDR3aa: CASIKGGKDEQFF